Listed here are 30 T cell receptor beta chains from one sample, sequenced in a study of T cells in women clearing cervical HPV infection. Sequenced by immunoSEQ multiplex PCR; TCRdb stores in-frame clones only, minus some. Here the sample table reports 30,000 or so clones. The specimen sequenced was blood buffy coat. The receptors stem from a woman between 18 and 70 years old with a cervical HPV16 infection that either progressed to CIN3+ or cleared (not recorded which).

Comments on this clone: Read data end 3 residues before the CDR3 end; the end is taken from the germline J gene. This sequence joins TRBV11-1 and TRBJ1-2; D is ambiguous. V was pared by 5 bases and J by 3 bases, with 10 bases between. Germline lookup yields CDR1 SGHAT and CDR2 FQDESV (reference sequence). This CDR3 spans 13 amino acids. Partial CDR3 DNA: TGTGCCAGCAGCCGAGACACGGACTATGGC. Its protein product is CASSRDTDYG. The entire CDR3 is CASSRDTDYGYTF.

With respect to this clone: The read finishes 3 residues shy of the CDR3 end, and the germline J gene is used to complete it. This chain joins TRBV5-1 and TRBJ2-2; D gene unclear. Trimming shortened V by 4 bases and J by 0 bases, and 7 bases separated the two germline ends. The V gene's germline CDR1 is SGHRS and CDR2 YFSETQ. The CDR3 has 14 residues. Here the CDR3 reads CASSPSANTGELFF. The sequenced part of the CDR3 DNA is TGCGCCAGCAGCCCCTCGGCGAACACCGGGGAG. Variable domain in full (rest from reference TRBV5-1 and TRBJ2-2): KAGVTQTPRYLIKTRGQQVTLSCSPISGHRSVSWYQQTPGQGLQFLFEYFSETQRNKGNFPGRFSGRQFSNSRSEMNVSTLELGDSALYLCASSPSANTGELFFGEGSRLTVL.

The covered CDR3 bases are TGTGCCAGCAGCGCAGGCCCGATTGAG. It specifies CASSAGPIE. The CDR3 reads in full as CASSAGPIEQFF. The gene calls are TRBV7-6 and TRBJ2-1; D ambiguous. The read terminates 3 residues ahead of where the CDR3 ends, so the germline J gene completes it. The CDR3 spans 12 residues. Trimming shortened V by 5 bases and J by 9 bases, and 11 bases separated the two germline ends. Germline assignment: CDR1 SGHVS and CDR2 FNYEAQ.

A word on this clone: Read sequence stops 3 residues before the CDR3 end, and the germline J gene provides the missing end. This sequence joins TRBV11-2 and TRBJ1-2; D call uncertain. CDR3 length: 15 amino acids. Looked up from germline, CDR1 is SGHAT and CDR2 is FQNNGV. The chain's CDR3 is CASSLEEKGSTGYTF. Partial CDR3 DNA: TGTGCCAGCAGCTTAGAAGAGAAGGGCAGTACGGGC.

For this clone: The read ends 3 residues early relative to the CDR3; the germline J gene fills the gap. The rearrangement links TRBV5-6 to TRBJ2-1; 10 positions match TRBD1. J gave up 9 bases and V 1 base, and 7 bases lay outside the gene matches. CDR1 is SGHDT and CDR2 is YYEEEE in the germline V gene. The CDR3 loop spans 15 amino acids. The DNA read from the CDR3 is TGTGCCAGCAGCTTGATTGACAGGGGGCGCGCTGAG. This encodes CASSLIDRGRAE. The entire CDR3 reads CASSLIDRGRAEQFF.

Turning to this clone: Read data end 3 residues before the CDR3 end; the end is taken from the germline J gene. V usage is TRBV30 and J usage is TRBJ1-2; a possible D gene is TRBD1 (5 bases). This CDR3 contains 12 residues. Germline V gene sequence: CDR1 GTSNPN, CDR2 SVGIG (reference sequence). Trimming took 4 bases from V and 1 from J, leaving 7 bases between them. CDR3: CAWKGFNYGYTF. CDR3 bases read: TGTGCCTGGAAGGGGTTTAACTATGGC.

Details on this clone: The sequenced fragment ends 3 residues before the CDR3 boundary, so the rest is inferred from the germline J gene. This chain uses TRBV12-5 with TRBJ1-5; 8 nucleotides line up with TRBD1. Per the germline V gene, CDR1 is LGHNT and CDR2 is FRNRAP. This CDR3 has 15 residues. With V trimmed by 1 base and J by 3 bases, 2 bases remained unmatched. The CDR3 sequence: CASGLDRGFNQPQHF. The part of the CDR3 DNA that was read is TGTGCTAGTGGTTTGGACAGGGGGTTCAATCAGCCC.

To note about this clone: The CDR3 is cut off 3 residues early in the read; its end comes from the germline J gene. The chain joins TRBV5-1 to TRBJ2-2; 8 nucleotides match TRBD2. The CDR3 contains 17 residues. Trimming removed 0 bases from V and 4 bases from J; junction bases left unmatched: 8. Germline loops: CDR1 SGHRS, CDR2 YFSETQ. Incomplete CDR3 DNA: TGCGCCAGCAGCTTGGAGTGGGGACTAGGGGTCACCGGGGAG. This codes for CASSLEWGLGVTGE. The whole CDR3 sequence is CASSLEWGLGVTGELFF.

Of note for this clone: The CDR3 end lies 3 residues beyond the end of the read and is filled in from the germline J gene. The chain uses TRBV5-1 and TRBJ1-4; tentative D call: TRBD1 (6 bases). CDR1 SGHRS and CDR2 YFSETQ come from the germline V gene. The V end lost 0 bases, the J end lost 8 bases, and 17 bases lay between the germline ends. This CDR3 has 16 amino acids. CDR3 DNA (partial): TGCGCCAGCAGCTTGGTCGTCGGGGCAGGGGTAGAAAAA. The encoded protein is CASSLVVGAGVEK. Given in full, the CDR3 is CASSLVVGAGVEKLFF.

The CDR3: CASSTRGTGNRETQYF. CDR3 DNA, as far as it was read: TGTGCCAGTAGTACCCGCGGGACAGGGAATCGGGAGACC. The genes are TRBV19 and TRBJ2-5; TRBD1 aligns across 9 bases. The missing CDR3 end, 3 residues past where the read stops, is filled in from the germline J gene. The length of the CDR3 is 16 residues. Germline loops: CDR1 LNHDA, CDR2 SQIVND (reference sequence). V lost 4 bases, J lost 5 bases, and 11 bases stayed unmatched.

On this clone itself: The CDR3 goes on 3 residues after the read ends, and that part is filled in from the germline J gene. The chain joins TRBV29-1 to TRBJ1-1, with D tentatively TRBD1 (5 bases). The CDR3 consists of 11 residues. Germline V CDR1 and CDR2: SQVTM, ANQGSEA. Between the trimmed V and J ends, which lost 7 bases and 5 bases, there was a span of 11 bases. Here the CDR3 reads CSGLGDTEAFF. CDR3 DNA, as far as it was read: TGCAGCGGATTAGGGGATACTGAA.

In the case of this clone: With the read ending 3 residues before the CDR3 end, the germline J gene is used to fill in that end. This chain links TRBV20-1 with TRBJ1-2, with D possibly being TRBD1 (6 bases). V lost 1 base, J lost 2 bases, and 14 bases lay in between. Germline V CDR1 and CDR2: DFQATT, SNEGSKA (reference sequence). The CDR3 runs 15 residues. Here the CDR3 reads CSARVQQGTNYGYTF. CDR3 DNA (partial): TGCAGTGCTAGAGTTCAACAGGGCACGAACTATGGC.

Remarks on this clone: The read terminates 3 residues ahead of where the CDR3 ends, so the germline J gene completes it. The chain is built from TRBV20-1 and TRBJ2-7, with 11 bases that match TRBD1. This CDR3 spans 14 amino acids. Trimming cost V 0 bases and J 4 bases; bases outside gene matches: 2. Germline lookup yields CDR1 DFQATT and CDR2 SNEGSKA (reference sequence). The CDR3 DNA, read in part, is TGCAGTGCTAGAGAGGGACAGGGGGTTTACGAG. This translates into CSAREGQGVYE. The whole CDR3 reads CSAREGQGVYEQYF.

Concerning this clone itself: The read ends 3 residues shy of where the CDR3 ends; the end is completed using the germline J gene. This chain connects TRBV7-6 to TRBJ2-2; D is uncertain. V was pared by 6 bases and J by 1 base, with 15 bases between. The V gene's germline CDR1 is SGHVS and CDR2 FNYEAQ. The CDR3 sequence is 16 residues long. CDR3 loop: CASRLTYSGNTGELFF. The sequenced part of the CDR3 DNA is TGTGCCAGCAGACTTACCTATTCCGGGAACACCGGGGAG.

Notes on this clone: Coverage ceases 3 residues before the CDR3 finishes, and the germline J gene fills in the end. Other DNA sequences in the sample encode the same CDR3. The chain recombines TRBV7-9 with TRBJ1-1, with D possibly matching TRBD1 (6 bases). This CDR3 spans 14 amino acids. Germline V gene lookup returns CDR1 SEHNR and CDR2 FQNEAQ (reference sequence). This CDR3 is CASSRQVHQETAFF. Incomplete CDR3 DNA: TGTGCCAGCAGCCGACAGGTCCACCAAGAGACA. The entire variable domain, with the rest obtained from reference TRBV7-9 and TRBJ1-1, is as follows: DTGVSQNPRHKITKRGQNVTFRCDPISEHNRLYWYRQTLGQGPEFLTYFQNEAQLEKSRLLSDRFSAERPKGSFSTLEIQRTEQGDSAMYLCASSRQVHQETAFFGQGTRLTVV.

Of note for this clone: The CDR3 is cut off 3 residues early in the read; its end comes from the germline J gene. This sequence joins TRBV7-9 and TRBJ1-4; 12 nucleotides agree with TRBD1. Losses at the gene ends were 5 bases for V and 7 bases for J; bases not matched to a gene: 2. There are 14 residues in the CDR3. Germline V gives CDR1 SEHNR, CDR2 FQNEAQ (reference sequence). CDR3 DNA, as far as it was read: TGTGCCAGCAGCCAGGGACAGGGGGCTGAAAAA. Amino acids: CASSQGQGAEK. The CDR3 in its entirety is CASSQGQGAEKLFF.

Note on this clone: The CDR3 end lies 3 residues beyond the end of the read and is filled in from the germline J gene. The rearrangement joins TRBV7-9 to TRBJ2-4; 7 positions agree with TRBD1. Per germline, CDR1 SEHNR and CDR2 FQNEAQ (reference sequence). This CDR3 comprises 13 residues. CDR3 in amino acids: CASRYGTADGQYF. The CDR3 DNA, read in part, is TGTGCCAGCAGATATGGGACAGCGGATGGT.

Remarks on this clone: The read ends 3 residues before the CDR3 terminus; that terminus is restored from the germline J gene. V gene TRBV2 combines with J gene TRBJ1-3, with 7 bases fitting TRBD1. The junction had 7 bases not matched to a gene; V was cut back by 7 bases and J by 1 base. The CDR3 is 15 residues long. CDR1 is SNHLY, CDR2 FYNNEI, per germline. The chain's CDR3 is CASIARTGSGNTIYF. The covered CDR3 bases are TGTGCCAGCATCGCCAGGACAGGATCTGGAAACACC.

On this clone: With the read ending 3 residues before the CDR3 end, the germline J gene is used to fill in that end. The V call is TRBV12-5, the J call TRBJ2-3, with a tentative D call TRBD2 (7 bases). Trimming removed 5 bases from V and 0 bases from J, with 18 bases in between. The CDR3 has 17 amino acids. From germline, CDR1 is LGHNT and CDR2 FRNRAP. CDR3 loop: CASGPRRGAGSTDTQYF. CDR3 DNA (partial): TGTGCTAGTGGTCCCCGTCGGGGGGCGGGTAGCACAGATACG.

A note on this clone: The read gets to within 3 residues of the CDR3 end, and the germline J gene fills in the rest. The V and J genes are TRBV7-2 and TRBJ2-1; possibly TRBD2 for D (5 bases). Germline V gene lookup returns CDR1 SGHTA and CDR2 FQGNSA. This CDR3 contains 12 residues. Trimming shortened V by 3 bases and J by 8 bases, and 8 bases separated the two germline ends. CDR3 bases read: TGTGCCAGCAGCTTCTACGGGGATGAG. Protein product: CASSFYGDE. The CDR3 reads in full as CASSFYGDEQFF.

A remark on this clone: The CDR3 end is not reached by the read, which stops 3 residues before it; the germline J gene fills it in. The J gene is TRBJ1-1, the V gene TRBV7-6, with a tentative D call TRBD1 (6 bases). Germline V CDR1 and CDR2: SGHVS, FNYEAQ. The CDR3 is 17 amino acids. With 1 base removed from V and 2 bases from J, the gap between germline ends came to 17 bases. CDR3 residues: CASSLGGGTNFNTEAFF. Partial CDR3 DNA: TGTGCCAGCAGCTTAGGGGGCGGGACAAACTTTAACACTGAA.

Note on this clone: The read stops 3 residues short of the end of the CDR3; the missing end is completed from the germline J gene. V gene TRBV11-2 combines with J gene TRBJ2-1; no clear D gene. This CDR3 has 12 amino acids. V was clipped by 3 bases and J by 6 bases, with 6 bases between them. The germline CDR1 and CDR2 sequences are SGHAT and FQNNGV. The CDR3 DNA, read in part, is TGTGCCAGCAGCTTTAGTGGCAATGAG. Its translation is CASSFSGNE. The whole CDR3 region reads CASSFSGNEQFF.

A word on this clone: The read terminates 3 residues ahead of where the CDR3 ends, so the germline J gene completes it. V and J are TRBV7-2 and TRBJ2-3; D uncertain. Per the germline V gene, CDR1 is SGHTA and CDR2 is FQGNSA. The CDR3 runs to 14 residues. The germline V and J ends were trimmed by 2 bases and 3 bases, with 9 bases remaining between them. CDR3: CASSLSLITDTQYF. The covered CDR3 bases are TGTGCCAGCAGCTTATCCTTAATAACAGATACG.

CDR3 DNA (partial): TGTGCCAGGCGCCCCTCGGGGGGAGATACG. Protein: CARRPSGGDT. The full CDR3 is CARRPSGGDTQYF. This sequence joins TRBV2 and TRBJ2-3; 7 bases are a match to TRBD2. The read falls 3 residues short of the CDR3 end, and the missing part is taken from the germline J gene. The CDR3 runs 13 residues. V lost 9 bases and J lost 5; bases outside the gene matches: 8. Per the germline V gene, CDR1 is SNHLY and CDR2 is FYNNEI. Full variable domain (rest looked up from reference TRBV2 and TRBJ2-3): EPEVTQTPSHQVTQMGQEVILRCVPISNHLYFYWYRQILGQKVEFLVSFYNNEISEKSEIFDDQFSVERPDGSNFTLKIRSTKLEDSAMYFCARRPSGGDTQYFGPGTRLTVL.

The CDR3 sequence: CASSEQGSNEKLFF. The sequenced part of the CDR3 DNA is TGTGCCAGCAGTGAACAGGGGAGTAATGAAAAA. The chain carries TRBV2 and TRBJ1-4; D is perhaps TRBD1 (6 bases). Read coverage stops 3 residues before the CDR3 terminus; the germline J gene supplies the remainder. The CDR3 is 14 amino acids. Per germline, CDR1 SNHLY and CDR2 FYNNEI. Trimming pared 2 bases from V and 4 bases from J, leaving 8 bases between.

Concerning this clone: Read coverage stops 3 residues before the CDR3 terminus; the germline J gene supplies the remainder. The chain couples TRBV7-9 to TRBJ1-3; 7 bases align to TRBD1. Per germline, CDR1 SEHNR and CDR2 FQNEAQ (reference sequence). The length of the CDR3 is 15 residues. J gave up 4 bases and V 6 bases, and 9 bases lay outside the gene matches. The part of the CDR3 DNA that was read is TGTGCCAGCAGACAAACAGGGGCGTACGGAAACACC. It translates to CASRQTGAYGNT. The CDR3 reads in full as CASRQTGAYGNTIYF.

As to this clone: The read comes to an end 3 residues before the CDR3 does, leaving the germline J gene to fill in the end. This chain links TRBV5-1 with TRBJ1-4, with a possible D match to TRBD1 (6 bases). The germline V gene has CDR1 SGHRS and CDR2 YFSETQ. CDR3 length equals 16 residues. The V gene lost 0 bases and the J gene lost 7 bases, with 16 bases spanning the gap. CDR3 bases read: TGCGCCAGCAGCTTGGCGACAGGCGTTATGGGTGAAAAA. Its protein is CASSLATGVMGEK. The whole CDR3 region reads CASSLATGVMGEKLFF.

With regard to this clone: The read comes to an end 3 residues before the CDR3 does, leaving the germline J gene to fill in the end. The V call is TRBV27, the J call TRBJ2-2; TRBD1 matches 11 bases. V shed 6 bases, J shed 8 bases, and the junction held 8 bases outside the gene matches. This CDR3 comprises 15 residues. Germline loops: CDR1 MNHEY, CDR2 SMNVEV (reference sequence). CDR3 bases read: TGTGCCAGCAGCAAAGGACAGGGGGCGGTTGGGGAG. It codes for CASSKGQGAVGE. The CDR3 in full is CASSKGQGAVGELFF.

To note about this clone: The CDR3 goes on 3 residues after the read ends, and that part is filled in from the germline J gene. This chain links TRBV20-1 with TRBJ2-1; 10 positions match TRBD2. The germline gives CDR1 DFQATT, CDR2 SNEGSKA (reference sequence). V shed 0 bases, J shed 6 bases, and the junction held 8 bases outside the gene matches. This CDR3 contains 16 residues. The sequenced part of the CDR3 DNA is TGCAGTGCTAGAGATAGGGCGGGACTAGCGACCAATGAG. Protein product: CSARDRAGLATNE. The full CDR3 is CSARDRAGLATNEQFF.

As for this clone: Coverage ceases 3 residues before the CDR3 finishes, and the germline J gene fills in the end. The chain joins TRBV20-1 to TRBJ2-1; D is undetermined. Per germline, CDR1 DFQATT and CDR2 SNEGSKA (reference sequence). Trimming shortened V by 1 base and J by 5 bases, and 12 bases separated the two germline ends. The CDR3 is 14 amino acids. The chain's CDR3 is CSARGGTLNNEQFF. The part of the CDR3 DNA that was read is TGCAGTGCTAGAGGCGGCACTCTAAACAATGAG.